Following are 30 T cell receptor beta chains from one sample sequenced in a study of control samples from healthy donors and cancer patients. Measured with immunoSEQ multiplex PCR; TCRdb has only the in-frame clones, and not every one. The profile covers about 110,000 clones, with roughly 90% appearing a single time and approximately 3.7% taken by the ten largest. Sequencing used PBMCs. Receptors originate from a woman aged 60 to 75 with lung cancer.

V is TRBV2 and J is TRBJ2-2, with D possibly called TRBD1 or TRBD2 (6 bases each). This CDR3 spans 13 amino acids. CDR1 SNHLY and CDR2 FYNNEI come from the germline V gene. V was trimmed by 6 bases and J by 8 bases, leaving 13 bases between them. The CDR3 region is CASRQQGGGELFF. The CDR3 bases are TGTGCCAGCAGACAACAGGGAGGTGGGGAGCTGTTTTTT. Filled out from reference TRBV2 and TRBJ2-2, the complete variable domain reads EPEVTQTPSHQVTQMGQEVILRCVPISNHLYFYWYRQILGQKVEFLVSFYNNEISEKSEIFDDQFSVERPDGSNFTLKIRSTKLEDSAMYFCASRQQGGGELFFGEGSRLTVL.

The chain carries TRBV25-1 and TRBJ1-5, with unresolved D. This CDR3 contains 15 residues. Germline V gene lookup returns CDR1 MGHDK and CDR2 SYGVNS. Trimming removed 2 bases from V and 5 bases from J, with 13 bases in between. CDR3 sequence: CASSEGVVAYQPQHF. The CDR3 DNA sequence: TGTGCCAGCAGTGAAGGGGTCGTAGCCTATCAGCCCCAGCATTTT. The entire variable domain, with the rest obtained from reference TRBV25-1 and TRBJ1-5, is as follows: EADIYQTPRYLVIGTGKKITLECSQTMGHDKMYWYQQDPGMELHLIHYSYGVNSTEKGDLSSESTVSRIRTEHFPLTLESARPSHTSQYLCASSEGVVAYQPQHFGDGTRLSIL.

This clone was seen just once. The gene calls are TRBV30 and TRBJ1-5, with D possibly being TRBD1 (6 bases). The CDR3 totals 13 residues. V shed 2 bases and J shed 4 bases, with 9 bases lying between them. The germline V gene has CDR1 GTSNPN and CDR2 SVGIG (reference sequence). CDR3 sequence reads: CAWSPQGNQPQHF. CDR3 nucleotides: TGTGCCTGGAGTCCACAGGGTAATCAGCCCCAGCATTTT.

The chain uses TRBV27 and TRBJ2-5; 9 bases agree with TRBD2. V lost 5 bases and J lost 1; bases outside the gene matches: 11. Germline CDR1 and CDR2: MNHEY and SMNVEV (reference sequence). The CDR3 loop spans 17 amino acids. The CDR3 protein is CASSPSGAGGPQETQYF. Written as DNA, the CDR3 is TGTGCCAGCAGTCCTTCTGGTGCGGGAGGGCCCCAAGAGACCCAGTACTTC.

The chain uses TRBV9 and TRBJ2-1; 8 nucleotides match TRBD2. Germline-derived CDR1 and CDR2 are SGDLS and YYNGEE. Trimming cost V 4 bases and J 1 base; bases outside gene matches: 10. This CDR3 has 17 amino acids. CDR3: CASSPGGAGESYNEQFF. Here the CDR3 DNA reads TGTGCCAGCAGCCCCGGTGGAGCGGGAGAGTCCTACAATGAGCAGTTCTTC.

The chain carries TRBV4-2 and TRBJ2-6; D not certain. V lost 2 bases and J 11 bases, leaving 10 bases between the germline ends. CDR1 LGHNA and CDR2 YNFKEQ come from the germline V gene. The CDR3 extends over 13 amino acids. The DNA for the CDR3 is TGTGCCAGCAGCCAACTTCGGAATGACGTCCTGACTTTC. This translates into CASSQLRNDVLTF.

The CDR3 region has the DNA TGCAGCGTTGCTGGAAACTCTGGAAACACCATATATTTT. Encoded protein: CSVAGNSGNTIYF. The chain has TRBV29-1 and TRBJ1-3; D ambiguous. V was clipped by 4 bases and J by 0 bases, with 7 bases between them. This CDR3 has 13 amino acids. CDR1 and CDR2 (germline): SQVTM, ANQGSEA.

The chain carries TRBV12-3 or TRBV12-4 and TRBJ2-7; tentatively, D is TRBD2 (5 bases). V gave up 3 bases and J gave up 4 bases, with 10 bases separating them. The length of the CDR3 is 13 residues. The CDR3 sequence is CASSFHTGYEQYF. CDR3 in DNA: TGTGCCAGCAGTTTTCACACGGGGTACGAGCAGTACTTC.

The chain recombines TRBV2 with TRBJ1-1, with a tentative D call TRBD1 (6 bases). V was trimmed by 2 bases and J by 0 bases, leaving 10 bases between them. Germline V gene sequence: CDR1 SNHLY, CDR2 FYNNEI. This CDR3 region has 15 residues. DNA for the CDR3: TGTGCCAGCAGTGAACAAGGACAGTTGAACACTGAAGCTTTCTTT. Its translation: CASSEQGQLNTEAFF. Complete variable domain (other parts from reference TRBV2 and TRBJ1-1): EPEVTQTPSHQVTQMGQEVILRCVPISNHLYFYWYRQILGQKVEFLVSFYNNEISEKSEIFDDQFSVERPDGSNFTLKIRSTKLEDSAMYFCASSEQGQLNTEAFFGQGTRLTVV.

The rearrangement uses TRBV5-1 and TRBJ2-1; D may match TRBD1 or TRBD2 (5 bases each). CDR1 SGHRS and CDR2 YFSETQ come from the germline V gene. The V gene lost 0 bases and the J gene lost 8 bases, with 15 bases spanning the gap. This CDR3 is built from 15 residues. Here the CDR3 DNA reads TGCGCCAGCAGCTTGGTGGGGGTAAAGGAGGATGAGCAGTTCTTC. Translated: CASSLVGVKEDEQFF.

CDR3 nucleotides: TGTGCCAGCAGTGAATTAAACAACGTCGGAAACACCATATATTTT. Amino acids: CASSELNNVGNTIYF. The rearrangement links TRBV25-1 to TRBJ1-3, with no clear D. V was trimmed by 1 base and J by 4 bases, leaving 11 bases between them. This CDR3 has 15 residues. Germline CDR1 is MGHDK and CDR2 is SYGVNS.

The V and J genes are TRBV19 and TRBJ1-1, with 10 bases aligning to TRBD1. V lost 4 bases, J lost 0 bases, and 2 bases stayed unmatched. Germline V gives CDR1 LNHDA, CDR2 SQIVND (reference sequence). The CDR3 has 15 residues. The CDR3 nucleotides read TGTGCCAGTAGTAGAGGACAGGGGGTGAACACTGAAGCTTTCTTT. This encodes CASSRGQGVNTEAFF.

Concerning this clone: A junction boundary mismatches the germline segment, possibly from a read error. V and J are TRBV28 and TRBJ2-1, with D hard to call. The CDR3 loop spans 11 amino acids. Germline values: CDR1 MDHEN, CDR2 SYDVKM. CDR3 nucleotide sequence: TGTGCCAGCAGTCCCTATAATGAGCAGTTCTTC. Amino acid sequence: CASSPYNEQFF.

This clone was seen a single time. The CDR3 is CASSYVRGSGQPQHF. In DNA form, the CDR3 reads TGTGCCAGCAGTTACGTCCGGGGATCTGGGCAGCCCCAGCATTTT. The V call is TRBV6-5, the J call TRBJ1-5, with D unresolved. Trimming cost V 2 bases and J 7 bases, with 15 bases left between them. Germline values: CDR1 MNHEY, CDR2 SVGAGI. CDR3 size: 15 residues.

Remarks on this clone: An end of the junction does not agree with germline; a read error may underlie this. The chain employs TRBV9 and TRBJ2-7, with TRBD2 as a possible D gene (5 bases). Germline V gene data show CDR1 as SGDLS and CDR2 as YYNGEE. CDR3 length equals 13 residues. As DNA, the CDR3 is TGTGCCAGCAGCGTCGGGAACTCCCACGAGCAGTACTTC. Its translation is CASSVGNSHEQYF.

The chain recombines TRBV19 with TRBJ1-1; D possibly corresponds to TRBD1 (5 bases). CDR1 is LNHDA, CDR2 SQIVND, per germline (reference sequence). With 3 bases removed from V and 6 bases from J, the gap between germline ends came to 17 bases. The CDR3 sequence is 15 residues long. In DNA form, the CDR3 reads TGTGCCAGTAGTATGATTAGTCGGGGGTCGGCTGAAGCTTTCTTT. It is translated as CASSMISRGSAEAFF.

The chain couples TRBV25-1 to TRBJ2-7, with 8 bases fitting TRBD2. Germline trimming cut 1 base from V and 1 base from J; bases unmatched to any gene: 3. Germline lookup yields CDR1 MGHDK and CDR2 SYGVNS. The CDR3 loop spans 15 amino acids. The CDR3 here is CASSESGGDSYEQYF. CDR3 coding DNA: TGTGCCAGCAGTGAATCCGGGGGGGATTCCTACGAGCAGTACTTC.

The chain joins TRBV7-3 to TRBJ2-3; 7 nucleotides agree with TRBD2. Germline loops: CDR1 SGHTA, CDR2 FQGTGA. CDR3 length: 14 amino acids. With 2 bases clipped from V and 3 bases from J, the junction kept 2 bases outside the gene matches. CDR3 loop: CASSLAGATDTQYF. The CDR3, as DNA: TGTGCCAGCAGCTTAGCGGGAGCGACAGATACGCAGTATTTT.

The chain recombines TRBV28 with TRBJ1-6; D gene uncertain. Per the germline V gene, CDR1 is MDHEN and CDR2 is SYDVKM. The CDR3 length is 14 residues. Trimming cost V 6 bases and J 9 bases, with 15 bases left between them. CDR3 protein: CASRPSSYGSPLHF. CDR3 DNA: TGTGCCAGCAGGCCATCTTCGTATGGTTCACCCCTCCACTTT.

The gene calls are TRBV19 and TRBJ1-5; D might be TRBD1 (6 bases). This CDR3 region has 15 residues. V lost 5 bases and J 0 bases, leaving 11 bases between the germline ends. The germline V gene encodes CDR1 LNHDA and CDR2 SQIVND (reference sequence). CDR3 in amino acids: CASSPQGYSNQPQHF. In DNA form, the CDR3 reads TGTGCCAGTAGTCCCCAGGGGTATAGCAATCAGCCCCAGCATTTT. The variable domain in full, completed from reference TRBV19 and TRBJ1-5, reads DGGITQSPKYLFRKEGQNVTLSCEQNLNHDAMYWYRQDPGQGLRLIYYSQIVNDFQKGDIAEGYSVSREKKESFPLTVTSAQKNPTAFYLCASSPQGYSNQPQHFGDGTRLSIL.

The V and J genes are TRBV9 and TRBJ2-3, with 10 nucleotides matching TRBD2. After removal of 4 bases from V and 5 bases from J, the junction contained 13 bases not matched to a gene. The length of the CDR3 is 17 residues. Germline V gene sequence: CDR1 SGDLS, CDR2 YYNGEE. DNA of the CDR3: TGTGCCAGCAGCCCTCAGCCCGGGACTAGCGTTGGAGATACGCAGTATTTT. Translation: CASSPQPGTSVGDTQYF.

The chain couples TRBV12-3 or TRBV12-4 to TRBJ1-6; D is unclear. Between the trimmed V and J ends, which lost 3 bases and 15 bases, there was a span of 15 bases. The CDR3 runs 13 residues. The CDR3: CASSFGGPNGLHF. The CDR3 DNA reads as TGTGCCAGCAGTTTTGGTGGGCCCAATGGCCTCCACTTT.

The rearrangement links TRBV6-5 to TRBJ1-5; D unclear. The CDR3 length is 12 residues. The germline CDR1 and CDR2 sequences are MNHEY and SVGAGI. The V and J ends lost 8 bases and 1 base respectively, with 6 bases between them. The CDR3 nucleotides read TGTGCCAGCTCCAGAAGCAATCAGCCCCAGCATTTT. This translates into CASSRSNQPQHF.

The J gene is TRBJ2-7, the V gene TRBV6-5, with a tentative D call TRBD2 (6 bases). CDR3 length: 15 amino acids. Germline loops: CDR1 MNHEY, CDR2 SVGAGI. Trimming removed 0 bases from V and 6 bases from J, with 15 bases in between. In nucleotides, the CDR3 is TGTGCCAGCAGTTACTCGTGGGGGACTCTGAGCGAGCAGTACTTC. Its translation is CASSYSWGTLSEQYF.

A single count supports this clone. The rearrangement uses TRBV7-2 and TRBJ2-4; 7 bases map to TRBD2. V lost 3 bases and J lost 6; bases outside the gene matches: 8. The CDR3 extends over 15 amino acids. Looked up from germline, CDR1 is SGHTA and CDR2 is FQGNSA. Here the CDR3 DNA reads TGTGCCAGCAGCTTTCAGACTAGCAGAGGAAACATTCAGTACTTC. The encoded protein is CASSFQTSRGNIQYF.

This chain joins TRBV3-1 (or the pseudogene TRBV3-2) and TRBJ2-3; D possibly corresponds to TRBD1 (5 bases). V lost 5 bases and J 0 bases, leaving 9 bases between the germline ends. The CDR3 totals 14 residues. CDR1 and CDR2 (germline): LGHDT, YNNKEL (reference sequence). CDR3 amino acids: CASSVDSSTDTQYF. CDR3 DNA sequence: TGTGCCAGCAGCGTTGACAGCAGCACAGATACGCAGTATTTT.

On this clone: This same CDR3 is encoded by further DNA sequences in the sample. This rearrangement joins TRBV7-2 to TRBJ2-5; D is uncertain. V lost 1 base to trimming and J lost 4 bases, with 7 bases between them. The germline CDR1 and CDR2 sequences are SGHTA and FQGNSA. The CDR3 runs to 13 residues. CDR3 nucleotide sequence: TGTGCCAGCAGCTTAGGGACGGGAGAGACCCAGTACTTC. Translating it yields CASSLGTGETQYF.

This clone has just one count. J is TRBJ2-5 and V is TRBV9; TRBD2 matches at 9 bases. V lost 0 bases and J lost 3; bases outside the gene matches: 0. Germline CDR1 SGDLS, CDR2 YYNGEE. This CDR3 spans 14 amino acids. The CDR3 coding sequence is TGTGCCAGCAGCGTAGGACTAGCGGAAGAGACCCAGTACTTC. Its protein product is CASSVGLAEETQYF. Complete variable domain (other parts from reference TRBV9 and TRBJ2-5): DSGVTQTPKHLITATGQRVTLRCSPRSGDLSVYWYQQSLDQGLQFLIQYYNGEERAKGNILERFSAQQFPDLHSELNLSSLELGDSALYFCASSVGLAEETQYFGPGTRLLVL.

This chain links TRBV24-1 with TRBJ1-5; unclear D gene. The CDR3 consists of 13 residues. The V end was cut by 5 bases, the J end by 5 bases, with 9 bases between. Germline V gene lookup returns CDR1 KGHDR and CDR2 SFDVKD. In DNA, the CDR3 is TGTGCCACCAGTGCTTTTGGGTATCAGCCCCAGCATTTT. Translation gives CATSAFGYQPQHF.

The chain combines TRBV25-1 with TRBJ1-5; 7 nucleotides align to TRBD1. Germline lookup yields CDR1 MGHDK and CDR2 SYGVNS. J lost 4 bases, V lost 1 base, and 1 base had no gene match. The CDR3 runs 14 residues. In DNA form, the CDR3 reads TGTGCCAGCAGTGAATGGGGACAGAATCAGCCCCAGCATTTT. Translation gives CASSEWGQNQPQHF.